Listed here is a single T cell receptor beta chain. This clonotype was seen more than once but under ten times. The specificity of this receptor is unknown. There are no base qualities to consult, and no much larger clone falls within one base. Sequenced on an Illumina HiSeq 1500. TCRdb cleaned the public reads at Q25 with fastp, built clones with MiXCR and kept in-frame beta chains. Identical CDR3 proteins give one entry, which carries the most common genes and DNA. This sample lists around 800,000 distinct CDR3 sequences; about 31% were detected once. 9.5% to 15% of the sample rests with the top ten. V loses 5 bases, J loses 4 bases, and the germline ends lie 18 bases apart. There are 16 amino acids in the CDR3, from cysteine to phenylalanine inclusive. Here the CDR3 DNA is all that survives: 48 bases in frame from base 1. From the germline V gene, CDR1 is MDHEN and CDR2 is SYDVKM. This specimen comes from a study of T cell repertoires in cytomegalovirus infection (dated by TCRdb to the late 2010s). Looking at the study overall: Recently identified HLA-C-restricted CMV epitopes, whose presentation resists viral immunomodulation, were targeted by peptide stimulations together with well-studied HLA-B-restricted epitopes. Donor HLA type was relevant to the analysis, as public TCR beta signatures indicated carriage of CMV infection together with the matching HLA type. General findings and caveats noted by the study authors: In the ex vivo response, HLA-C-restricted CMV-specific TCR beta clonotypes were dominant, and in two of eight donors the single most frequent clonotype came from this HLA-C-restricted group. In both this cohort and an independent cohort of under 450 donors, the cumulative frequency of public TCR beta family members distinguished carriers of CMV infection plus the relevant HLA type.

The meaning of the sample's treatment or condition label: in vitro stimulation with specific CMV peptide epitopes to enrich CMV-specific T cells. The receptor's source is a human donor in good health (CMV status not recorded). Some clones in this sample may be carry-over from other donors' samples. The rearranged segments are TRBV28 and TRBJ1-3; TRBD1 is a weak D gene call, 6 bases matching. The sequenced sample was cultured CD8+ T cells from PBMCs, obtained from culture after CMV antigen stimulation. The CDR3 protein: CASSPYITGSGNTIYF. Read as DNA, the sequence is TGTGCCAGCAGTCCTTATATCACAGGGTCAGGAAACACCATATATTTT.